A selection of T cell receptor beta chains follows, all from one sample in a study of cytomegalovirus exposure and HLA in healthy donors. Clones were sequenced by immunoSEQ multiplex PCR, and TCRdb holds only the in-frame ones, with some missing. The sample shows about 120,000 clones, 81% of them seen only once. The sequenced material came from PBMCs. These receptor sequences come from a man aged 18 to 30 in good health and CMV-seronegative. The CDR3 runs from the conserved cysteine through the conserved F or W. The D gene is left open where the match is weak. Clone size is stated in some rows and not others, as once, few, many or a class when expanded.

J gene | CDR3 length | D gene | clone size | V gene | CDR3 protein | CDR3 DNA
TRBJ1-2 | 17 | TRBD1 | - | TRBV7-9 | CASSLPVTGGKNYGYTF | TGTGCCAGCAGCTTACCTGTGACAGGGGGGAAAAACTATGGCTACACCTTC
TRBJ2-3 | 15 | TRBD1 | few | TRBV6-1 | CASSEGTGHTDTQYF | TGTGCCAGCAGTGAAGGGACAGGGCACACAGATACGCAGTATTTT
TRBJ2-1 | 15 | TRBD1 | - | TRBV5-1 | CASSFLTGGSDEQFF | TGCGCCAGCAGCTTTTTGACAGGGGGTAGCGATGAGCAGTTCTTC
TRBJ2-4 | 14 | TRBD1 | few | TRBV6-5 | CASSTRDSKNIQYF | TGTGCCAGCAGTACCCGGGACAGTAAAAACATTCAGTACTTC
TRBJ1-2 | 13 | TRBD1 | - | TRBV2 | CASSPRGQGGYTF | TGTGCCAGCAGTCCCAGGGGGCAGGGTGGCTACACCTTC
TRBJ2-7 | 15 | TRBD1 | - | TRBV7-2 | CASSPPGTVGYEQYF | TGTGCCAGCAGCCCTCCCGGGACAGTTGGATATGAGCAGTACTTC
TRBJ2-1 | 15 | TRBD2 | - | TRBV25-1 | CASSTKRGWRDEQFF | TGTGCCAGCAGTACGAAGCGGGGGTGGCGGGATGAGCAGTTCTTC
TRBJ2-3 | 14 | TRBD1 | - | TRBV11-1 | CASSSLTGGNTQYF | TGTGCCAGCAGCTCTTTGACAGGGGGGAATACGCAGTATTTT
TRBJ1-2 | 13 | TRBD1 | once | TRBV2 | CASRQGPNYGYTF | TGTGCCAGCCGACAGGGGCCTAACTATGGCTACACCTTC
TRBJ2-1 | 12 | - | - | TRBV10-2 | CASSGLSNEQFF | TGCGCCAGTAGCGGACTTTCTAATGAGCAGTTCTTC
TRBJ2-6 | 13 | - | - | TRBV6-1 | CASHRAGANVLTF | TGTGCCAGTCACAGGGCTGGGGCCAACGTCCTGACTTTC
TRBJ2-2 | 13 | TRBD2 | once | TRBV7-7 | CAVRGVQHGELFF | TGTGCCGTTCGGGGGGTTCAACACGGGGAGCTGTTTTTT
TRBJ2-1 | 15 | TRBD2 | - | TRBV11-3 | CASSPKRGALGEQFF | TGTGCCAGCAGCCCCAAGCGGGGGGCCCTTGGTGAGCAGTTCTTC
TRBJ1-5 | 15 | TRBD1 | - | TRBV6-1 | CATRGGRNSNQPQHF | TGTGCCACCAGGGGGGGGAGGAATAGCAATCAGCCCCAGCATTTT
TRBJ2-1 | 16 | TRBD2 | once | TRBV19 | CASKPPGGGTFNEQFF | TGTGCCAGTAAACCCCCCGGCGGGGGGACTTTCAATGAGCAGTTCTTC
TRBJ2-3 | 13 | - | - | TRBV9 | CASSTSLTHTQYF | TGTGCCAGCAGTACTAGCCTCACACATACGCAGTATTTT
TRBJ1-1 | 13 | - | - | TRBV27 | CASSLVRDTEAFF | TGTGCCAGCAGTTTGGTCCGGGACACTGAAGCTTTCTTT
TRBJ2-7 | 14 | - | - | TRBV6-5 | CASSSGGSYHEQYF | TGTGCCAGCAGCTCCGGGGGATCTTACCACGAGCAGTACTTC
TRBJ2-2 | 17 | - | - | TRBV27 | CASTDHLGLPNTGELFF | TGTGCCAGCACCGACCATCTGGGACTGCCGAACACCGGGGAGCTGTTTTTT
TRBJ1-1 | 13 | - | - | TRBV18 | CASSEAMNTEAFF | TGTGCCAGCTCCGAAGCTATGAACACTGAAGCTTTCTTT
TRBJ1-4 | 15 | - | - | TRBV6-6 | CASSYSAGNNEKLFF | TGTGCCAGCAGTTACTCGGCAGGGAATAATGAAAAACTGTTTTTT
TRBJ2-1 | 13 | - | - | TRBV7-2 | CASSFARLSQLFF | TGTGCCAGCAGCTTCGCCCGACTGAGCCAGCTGTTCTTC